Below, 2 T cell receptor beta chains from the same sample are listed, as sequenced in a study of cytomegalovirus exposure and HLA in healthy donors. The PCR contained 60 Vbeta and 13 Jbeta primers. Method: immunoSEQ multiplex PCR; TCRdb's copy keeps in-frame clones and lacks some. Counted here are 150,000 to 200,000 clones, more than 85% occurring once; the ten biggest clones make up less than 0.3%. Sequencing input: PBMCs. These receptors were obtained from a girl less than two years old in good health and CMV-seronegative.

The rearrangement uses TRBV7-3 and TRBJ1-2, with 7 positions matching TRBD1. Germline V CDR1 and CDR2: SGHTA, FQGTGA. Unmatched junction bases numbered 13, after V lost 8 bases and J lost 4 bases. This CDR3 has 15 residues. CDR3 sequence: CASQGRVQGGYGYTF. The DNA for the CDR3 is TGTGCCAGCCAAGGTCGGGTCCAGGGGGGCTATGGCTACACCTTC.

The V gene is TRBV4-1, the J gene TRBJ2-1; 13 nucleotides agree with TRBD2. The CDR3 runs to 18 residues. Unmatched junction bases numbered 10, after V lost 4 bases and J lost 4 bases. CDR1 is MGHRA, CDR2 YSYEKL, per germline. CDR3 amino acids: CASSPKWRTSGGYNEQFF. In DNA form, the CDR3 reads TGCGCCAGCAGCCCGAAGTGGAGGACTAGCGGGGGTTACAATGAGCAGTTCTTC.